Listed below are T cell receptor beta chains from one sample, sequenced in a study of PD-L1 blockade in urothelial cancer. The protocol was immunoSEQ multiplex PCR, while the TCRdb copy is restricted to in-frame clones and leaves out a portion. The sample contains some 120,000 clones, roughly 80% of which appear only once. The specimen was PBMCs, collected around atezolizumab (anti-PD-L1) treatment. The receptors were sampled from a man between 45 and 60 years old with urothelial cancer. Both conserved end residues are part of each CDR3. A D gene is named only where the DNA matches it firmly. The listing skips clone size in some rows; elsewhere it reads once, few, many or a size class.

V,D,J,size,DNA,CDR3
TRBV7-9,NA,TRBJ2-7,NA,TGTGCCAGCAGCTTATATCTAGATAAGTCCTACGAGCAGTACTTC,CASSLYLDKSYEQYF
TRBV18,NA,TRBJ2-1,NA,TGTGCCAGCTCACCCCCGGGTATCTACAATGAGCAGTTCTTC,CASSPPGIYNEQFF
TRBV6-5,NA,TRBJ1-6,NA,TGTGCCAGCAGGGATCGACTTGGGTCACCCCTCCACTTT,CASRDRLGSPLHF
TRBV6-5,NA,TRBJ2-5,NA,TGTGCCAGCACCAAAGCGGGCCCAGAGACCCAGTACTTC,CASTKAGPETQYF
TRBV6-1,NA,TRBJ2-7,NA,TGTGCCAGCAGGGGGCTTCGGGGGGCTCTCTACGAGCAGTACTTC,CASRGLRGALYEQYF
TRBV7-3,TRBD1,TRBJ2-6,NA,TGTGCCAGCAGCACCTCAAATAGGGGGCCAGGGGCCAACGTCCTGACTTTC,CASSTSNRGPGANVLTF
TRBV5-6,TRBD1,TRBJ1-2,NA,TGTGCCAGCAGCCCCCGGGACAGTGGGGGCGGCTACACCTTC,CASSPRDSGGGYTF
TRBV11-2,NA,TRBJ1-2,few,TGTGCCAGCAGCTTAGCTGGGGAGTATGGCTACACCTTC,CASSLAGEYGYTF
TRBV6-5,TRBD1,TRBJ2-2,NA,TGTGCCAGCAGAACAGACAGGGGGGATACCGGGGAGCTGTTTTTT,CASRTDRGDTGELFF
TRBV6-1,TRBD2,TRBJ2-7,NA,TGTGCCAGCAGTGATACGAGCGGGAGTGTATTTTACGAGCAGTACTTC,CASSDTSGSVFYEQYF
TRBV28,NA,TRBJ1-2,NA,TGTGCCAGCAGCCGACAGGCTCCGTTGCGCTACACCTTC,CASSRQAPLRYTF
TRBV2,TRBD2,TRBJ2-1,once,TGTGCCAGCAGTGGCGGACTAGGCGTATACAATGAGCAGTTCTTC,CASSGGLGVYNEQFF
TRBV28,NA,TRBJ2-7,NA,TGTGCCAGCAGTTCCCCGTCGCAGGGCTGGGAGCAGTACTTC,CASSSPSQGWEQYF
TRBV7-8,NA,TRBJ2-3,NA,TGTGCCAGCAGCTTCTTTAGCGCCACAGATACGCAGTATTTT,CASSFFSATDTQYF
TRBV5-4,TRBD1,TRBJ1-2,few,TGTGCCAGCAGCTTGAGGCCCGGGACAGGTCCAGATGGCTACACCTTC,CASSLRPGTGPDGYTF
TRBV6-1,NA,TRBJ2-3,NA,TGTGCCAGCAGGAGGACAGCATCCGATACGCAGTATTTT,CASRRTASDTQYF
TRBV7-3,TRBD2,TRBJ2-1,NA,TGTGCCAGCAGCCTCTCGGGCGGGGGCTACAATGAGCAGTTCTTC,CASSLSGGGYNEQFF
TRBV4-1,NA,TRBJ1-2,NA,TGCGCCAGCAGCCAAGATGTAATTCGGGGAAGTGGCTACACCTTC,CASSQDVIRGSGYTF
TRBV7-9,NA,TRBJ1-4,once,TGTGCCAGCAGCTTAGCGCGGACAGCCGCAACTAATGAAAAACTGTTTTTT,CASSLARTAATNEKLFF
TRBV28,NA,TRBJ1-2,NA,TGTGCCAGCAGTTCGGGACTGACCCTCTACACCTTC,CASSSGLTLYTF
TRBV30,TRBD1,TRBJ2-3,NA,TGTGCCTGGAACCGACACAGGACAGGGCGTATAGATACGCAGTATTTT,CAWNRHRTGRIDTQYF
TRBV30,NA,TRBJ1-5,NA,TGTGCCTGGAATCTGGGAGGCAATCAGCCCCAGCATTTT,CAWNLGGNQPQHF
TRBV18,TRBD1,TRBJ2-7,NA,TGTGCCAGCTCACAAGGGACAGGGGGTGTTTTAACCTACGAGCAGTACTTC,CASSQGTGGVLTYEQYF
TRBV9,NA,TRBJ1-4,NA,TGTGCCAGCAGCGTAACACAGGGCCTGGCAACTAATGAAAAACTGTTTTTT,CASSVTQGLATNEKLFF
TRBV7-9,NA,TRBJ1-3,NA,TGTGCCAGCAGCTTAGCGGCGGTCAGTGGAAACACCATATATTTT,CASSLAAVSGNTIYF
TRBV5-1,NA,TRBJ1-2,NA,TGCGCCAGCAGCTTCACAAACTATGGCTACACCTTC,CASSFTNYGYTF
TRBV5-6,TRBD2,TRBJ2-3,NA,TGTGCCAGCAGCTTCTCAGGGAGGGCGCAGTATTTT,CASSFSGRAQYF
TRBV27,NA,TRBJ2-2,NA,TGTGCCAGCGGGACGCCGGCGGACAGAAACTCGAACACCGGGGAGCTGTTTTTT,CASGTPADRNSNTGELFF
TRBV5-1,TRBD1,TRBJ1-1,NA,TGCGCCAGCAGAACAGGGGGAGGCAACACTGAAGCTTTCTTT,CASRTGGGNTEAFF
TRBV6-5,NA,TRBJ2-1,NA,TGTGCCAGCAGTTACTCGGAGGGACTCCCAGACTTCTTC,CASSYSEGLPDFF
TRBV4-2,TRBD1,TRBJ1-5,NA,TGTGCCAGCAGGGATACAGGGACAGGGAAGGGTCAGCCCCAGCATTTT,CASRDTGTGKGQPQHF
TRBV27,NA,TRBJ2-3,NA,TGTGCCAGCGGGCAGCCTAGCACAGATACGCAGTATTTT,CASGQPSTDTQYF
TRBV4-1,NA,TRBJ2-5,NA,TGCGCCAGCAGCCAAGGGGGGCTGGAGACCCAGTACTTC,CASSQGGLETQYF
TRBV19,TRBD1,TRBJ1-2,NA,TGTGCCAGTAGTCCAGGACAGGGGGTAGCTAACTATGGCTACACCTTC,CASSPGQGVANYGYTF
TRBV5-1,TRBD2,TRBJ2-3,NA,TGCGCCAGCCGTAAAGGTCCAGCGGGGGCAGATACGCAGTATTTT,CASRKGPAGADTQYF